Shown below are 20 T cell receptor beta chains from a single sample sequenced in a study of siplizumab effects on memory and regulatory T cells. Method: immunoSEQ multiplex PCR; TCRdb's copy keeps in-frame clones and lacks some. The sample holds about 100,000 clones; over 90% are singletons and the top ten take 1% to 1.5%. Sequenced: non-Treg CD4+ T cells sorted from blood. Source of these receptors: a human donor in good health.

The chain joins TRBV5-1 to TRBJ2-1; 10 bases agree with TRBD2. Trimming at V came to 0 bases and at J to 0 bases, leaving 3 bases not matched to a gene. CDR3 length: 17 residues. Germline assignment: CDR1 SGHRS and CDR2 YFSETQ. CDR3 sequence reads: CASSLAGLADSYNEQFF. The CDR3 nucleotides are TGCGCCAGCAGCTTGGCAGGACTAGCGGACTCCTACAATGAGCAGTTCTTC.

This chain uses TRBV19 with TRBJ2-1; D call uncertain. The V and J ends lost 6 bases and 0 bases respectively, with 6 bases between them. The CDR3 contains 13 residues. Germline values: CDR1 LNHDA, CDR2 SQIVND (reference sequence). This CDR3 is CASSRTSYNEQFF. In DNA, the CDR3 is TGTGCCAGTAGCAGGACCTCCTACAATGAGCAGTTCTTC.

This rearrangement joins TRBV12-5 to TRBJ2-7; D uncertain. The V gene lost 1 base and the J gene lost 6 bases, with 10 bases spanning the gap. Germline V gene sequence: CDR1 LGHNT, CDR2 FRNRAP. The CDR3 contains 13 residues. CDR3 loop: CASGLGPPGEQYF. The CDR3 DNA sequence: TGTGCTAGTGGTTTGGGACCGCCGGGCGAGCAGTACTTC.

Here the CDR3 reads CASSLKTGGPYNEQFF. The CDR3 bases are TGTGCCAGCAGCCTAAAAACGGGAGGGCCCTACAATGAGCAGTTCTTC. The chain combines TRBV27 with TRBJ2-1; 8 nucleotides align to TRBD2. This CDR3 comprises 16 residues. Trimming at V came to 6 bases and at J to 2 bases, leaving 9 bases not matched to a gene. Germline CDR1 and CDR2: MNHEY and SMNVEV (reference sequence).

The chain recombines TRBV27 with TRBJ1-1; D call uncertain. Germline V lookup: CDR1 MNHEY, CDR2 SMNVEV (reference sequence). This CDR3 has 11 residues. The germline V and J ends were trimmed by 6 bases and 1 base, with 3 bases remaining between them. The CDR3 loop reads CASRGNTEAFF. The DNA for the CDR3 is TGTGCCAGCAGGGGGAACACTGAAGCTTTCTTT.

This chain joins TRBV7-2 and TRBJ2-5, with TRBD2 matching 7 bases. The CDR3 length is 15 residues. J lost 1 base, V lost 5 bases, and 7 bases had no gene match. Germline V CDR1 and CDR2: SGHTA, FQGNSA. CDR3 bases: TGTGCCAGCAGCGCTTTAGCGGGCATCCAAGAGACCCAGTACTTC. This translates into CASSALAGIQETQYF.

This chain uses TRBV7-3 with TRBJ2-1; the match to TRBD2 covers 10 bases. V dropped 1 base and J dropped 6; count of bases not matched to a gene: 3. CDR3 size: 15 residues. Per germline, CDR1 SGHTA and CDR2 FQGTGA. The CDR3: CASSLRLAGVNEQFF. The CDR3 DNA reads as TGTGCCAGCAGCTTAAGACTAGCGGGTGTCAATGAGCAGTTCTTC.

The V call is TRBV19, the J call TRBJ2-2, with a possible D match to TRBD2 (5 bases). The length of the CDR3 is 17 residues. Germline values: CDR1 LNHDA, CDR2 SQIVND (reference sequence). The ends were cut back, 5 bases at V and 1 base at J, with 17 bases in the middle. The CDR3 here is CASSQLGVTENTGELFF. The CDR3 nucleotides are TGTGCCAGTAGTCAACTCGGGGTAACAGAGAACACCGGGGAGCTGTTTTTT.

The chain couples TRBV7-3 to TRBJ1-5; TRBD1 is a possible D gene (6 bases). This CDR3 has 17 residues. The V end was cut by 4 bases, the J end by 7 bases, with 23 bases between. Germline V gives CDR1 SGHTA, CDR2 FQGTGA. The CDR3 region has the DNA TGTGCCAGCAGCTCCAAAGGGGCCACAGGGTACGGACAGCCCCAGCATTTT. Translation: CASSSKGATGYGQPQHF.

The chain recombines TRBV18 with TRBJ2-5; no definite D call. Trimming left V 3 bases short and J 5 bases short, with 7 bases between. CDR3 length: 12 amino acids. Germline V lookup: CDR1 KGHSH, CDR2 LQKENI. The CDR3 loop is CASSPRQETQYF. The CDR3 DNA reads as TGTGCCAGCTCACCCCGTCAGGAGACCCAGTACTTC. The full variable domain, completed using reference TRBV18 and TRBJ2-5, is NAGVMQNPRHLVRRRGQEARLRCSPMKGHSHVYWYRQLPEEGLKFMVYLQKENIIDESGMPKERFSAEFPKEGPSILRIQQVVRGDSAAYFCASSPRQETQYFGPGTRLLVL.

V gene TRBV19 combines with J gene TRBJ1-6, with TRBD1 as a possible D gene (6 bases). Germline V gives CDR1 LNHDA, CDR2 SQIVND (reference sequence). With 6 bases removed from V and 5 bases from J, the gap between germline ends came to 11 bases. The CDR3 runs 14 residues. CDR3 sequence reads: CASRVRDNNSPLHF. In DNA, the CDR3 is TGTGCCAGTAGGGTCCGGGACAATAATTCACCCCTCCACTTT.

The V and J genes are TRBV6-1 and TRBJ1-2; D is ambiguous. The V end was cut by 1 base, the J end by 8 bases, with 14 bases between. The V gene's germline CDR1 is MNHNS and CDR2 SASEGT. The CDR3 totals 14 residues. This CDR3 is CASSEGWSLSGYTF. The CDR3 DNA reads as TGTGCCAGCAGTGAAGGGTGGTCTCTATCCGGCTACACCTTC.

J is TRBJ2-1 and V is TRBV27, with D perhaps matching TRBD1 (5 bases). V shed 5 bases and J shed 0 bases, with 14 bases lying between them. The CDR3 contains 16 residues. CDR1 MNHEY and CDR2 SMNVEV come from the germline V gene (reference sequence). In DNA form, the CDR3 reads TGTGCCAGCAGTCTTACAGGAACTTTCTCCTACAATGAGCAGTTCTTC. This sequence encodes CASSLTGTFSYNEQFF.

Only one count was recorded for this clone. The chain is built from TRBV28 and TRBJ1-2; the D is unclear. Looked up from germline, CDR1 is MDHEN and CDR2 is SYDVKM. The length of the CDR3 is 13 residues. Trimming removed 3 bases at V and 8 bases at J, with 13 bases between. The chain's CDR3 is CASSFASPGGYTF. CDR3 DNA: TGTGCCAGCAGTTTTGCCTCCCCCGGGGGCTACACCTTC.

The DNA for the CDR3 is TGTGCCAGCAGCGCCCCGGGAACGACCCCCTACGAGCAGTACTTC. The encoded protein is CASSAPGTTPYEQYF. The chain couples TRBV9 to TRBJ2-7; D is possibly TRBD2 (5 bases). Trimming shortened V by 3 bases and J by 2 bases, and 15 bases separated the two germline ends. Germline V gene data show CDR1 as SGDLS and CDR2 as YYNGEE. The CDR3 is 15 residues long.

This chain joins TRBV6-1 and TRBJ1-4, with a possible D match to TRBD1 (5 bases). The CDR3 has 16 amino acids. Germline CDR1 and CDR2: MNHNS and SASEGT. The V end lost 0 bases, the J end lost 5 bases, and 13 bases lay between the germline ends. Written as DNA, the CDR3 is TGTGCCAGCAGTGAAGCCTTGGCAGGGATAAATGAAAAACTGTTTTTT. Translation gives CASSEALAGINEKLFF.

This chain joins TRBV9 and TRBJ2-7; D not resolved. Per the germline V gene, CDR1 is SGDLS and CDR2 is YYNGEE. Trimming cost V 0 bases and J 6 bases, with 10 bases left between them. This CDR3 region has 13 residues. The CDR3 DNA is TGTGCCAGCAGCGTAGCTGCTGCTACCGAGCAGTACTTC. Translating it yields CASSVAAATEQYF.

The rearrangement uses TRBV20-1 and TRBJ1-1; D unclear. The length of the CDR3 is 11 residues. V was shortened by 0 bases and J by 6 bases, with 5 bases between the two germline ends. Germline CDR1 DFQATT, CDR2 SNEGSKA (reference sequence). Here the CDR3 DNA reads TGCAGTGCTAGAGATCTACCTGAAGCTTTCTTT. Protein: CSARDLPEAFF.

V gene TRBV4-1 combines with J gene TRBJ2-2, with 9 bases matching TRBD2. The CDR3 runs to 18 residues. Germline values: CDR1 MGHRA, CDR2 YSYEKL. Trimming at V came to 4 bases and at J to 0 bases, leaving 9 bases not matched to a gene. For the CDR3, the DNA is TGCGCCAGCAGCCGAGAGCGGCTAGCGGGGACGAACACCGGGGAGCTGTTTTTT. As protein: CASSRERLAGTNTGELFF.

V is TRBV27 and J is TRBJ2-2; unclear D gene. The length of the CDR3 is 13 residues. V was shortened by 7 bases and J by 0 bases, with 6 bases between the two germline ends. Per the germline V gene, CDR1 is MNHEY and CDR2 is SMNVEV (reference sequence). This CDR3 is CASNRANTGELFF. The CDR3 nucleotides are TGTGCCAGCAACCGCGCGAACACCGGGGAGCTGTTTTTT.